Below are 16 T cell receptor beta chains sequenced from a single sample in a study of early T cells in non-severe SARS-CoV-2 infection. TCRdb reprocessed the 5' RACE reads via MiXCR and lists one record per CDR3 protein. This table holds around 60,000 distinct CDR3 sequences, 18% found once. The sequences come from whole blood, collected at baseline. The receptor set was obtained from an adult who was a healthcare worker with PCR-confirmed SARS-CoV-2 infection or an uninfected control (not recorded which).

This clonotype occurred a few times. This chain links TRBV14 with TRBJ2-7; D tentatively fits TRBD1 or TRBD2 (5 bases each). This CDR3 is 15 amino acids long. Germline CDR1 reads SGHDN; CDR2 reads FVKESK. V shed 4 bases and J shed 0 bases, with 13 bases lying between them. CDR3: CASSPLNGASYEQYF. In DNA, the CDR3 is TGTGCCAGCAGCCCGTTAAACGGGGCCTCCTACGAGCAGTACTTC. The whole variable domain, remainder taken from reference TRBV14 and TRBJ2-7, is EAGVTQFPSHSVIEKGQTVTLRCDPISGHDNLYWYRRVMGKEIKFLLHFVKESKQDESGMPNNRFLAERTGGTYSTLKVQPAELEDSGVYFCASSPLNGASYEQYFGPGTRLTVT.

The chain couples TRBV9 to TRBJ1-1; 7 nucleotides line up with TRBD1. This CDR3 region has 14 residues. The trim removed 4 bases at V and 3 bases at J, leaving 6 bases unmatched. The V gene's germline CDR1 is SGDLS and CDR2 YYNGEE. CDR3 region: CASSPFQGDTEAFF. The CDR3 DNA reads as TGTGCCAGCAGCCCGTTTCAGGGGGACACTGAAGCTTTCTTT.

This rearrangement joins TRBV12-3 or TRBV12-4 to TRBJ2-1, with D possibly matching TRBD2 (7 bases). The CDR3 is 16 amino acids. The V end was cut by 1 base, the J end by 4 bases, with 14 bases between. CDR3 amino acids: CASSLGGGGSYNEQFF. As DNA, the CDR3 is TGTGCCAGCAGTTTAGGGGGCGGGGGCAGTTACAATGAGCAGTTCTTC.

This clonotype was observed a handful of times. CDR3 DNA sequence: TGTGCCAGCAACGCCGGACAACCCAATGAGCAGTTCTTC. Translation gives CASNAGQPNEQFF. The chain recombines TRBV6-5 with TRBJ2-1; D possibly corresponds to TRBD1 (5 bases). V was clipped by 7 bases and J by 6 bases, with 13 bases between them. The CDR3 spans 13 residues. Per germline, CDR1 MNHEY and CDR2 SVGAGI.

The rearrangement links TRBV5-6 to TRBJ2-3, with 11 bases aligning to TRBD1. The junction had 5 bases not matched to a gene; V was cut back by 3 bases and J by 5 bases. This CDR3 is 15 amino acids long. CDR1 is SGHDT and CDR2 is YYEEEE in the germline V gene. The CDR3 protein is CASSSDRGLGDTQYF. The CDR3 DNA follows: TGTGCCAGCAGCTCGGACAGGGGGCTAGGAGATACGCAGTATTTT. The full variable domain, its missing parts supplied by reference TRBV5-6 and TRBJ2-3, is DAGVTQSPTHLIKTRGQQVTLRCSPKSGHDTVSWYQQALGQGPQFIFQYYEEEERQRGNFPDRFSGHQFPNYSSELNVNALLLGDSALYLCASSSDRGLGDTQYFGPGTRLTVL.

The table lists this clonotype with many counts. V gene TRBV6-2 or TRBV6-3 combines with J gene TRBJ2-2, with D perhaps matching TRBD2 (5 bases). Germline values: CDR1 MNHEY, CDR2 SVGEGT. V was clipped by 6 bases and J by 6 bases, with 17 bases between them. The CDR3 is 15 amino acids. Here the CDR3 reads CASSPEAGAPGELFF. CDR3 sequence (DNA): TGTGCCAGCAGCCCGGAGGCAGGCGCGCCCGGGGAGCTGTTTTTT.

The sample holds many counts of this clonotype. V usage is TRBV24-1 and J usage is TRBJ2-2; TRBD1 might be the D (5 bases). The V gene's germline CDR1 is KGHDR and CDR2 SFDVKD. The CDR3 totals 15 residues. Trimming pared 0 bases from V and 1 base from J, leaving 5 bases between. For the CDR3, the DNA is TGTGCCACCAGTGATTTGGACAGGAACACCGGGGAGCTGTTTTTT. Protein sequence: CATSDLDRNTGELFF.

The CDR3 here is CASSLDRSYNEQFF. The CDR3 DNA reads TGTGCCAGCAGCTTAGACCGCTCCTACAATGAGCAGTTCTTC. This chain connects TRBV11-2 to TRBJ2-1; D not certain. The CDR3 extends over 14 amino acids. From germline, CDR1 is SGHAT and CDR2 FQNNGV. Trimming left V 0 bases short and J 0 bases short, with 3 bases between.

CDR3 bases: TGTGCCAGCAGTTACCGAGTAGCGGGAGCCTACGAGCAGTACTTC. Amino acid sequence: CASSYRVAGAYEQYF. This chain joins TRBV6-6 and TRBJ2-7; 9 bases align to TRBD2. V was clipped by 2 bases and J by 2 bases; unmatched bases: 4. Germline assignment: CDR1 MNHNY and CDR2 SVGAGI (reference sequence). The CDR3 has 15 residues.

This clonotype was counted many times. This chain joins TRBV7-9 and TRBJ1-1; D ambiguous. The CDR3 covers 13 residues. CDR1 SEHNR and CDR2 FQNEAQ come from the germline V gene (reference sequence). Trimming removed 8 bases at V and 7 bases at J, with 17 bases between. CDR3 DNA sequence: TGTGCCAGCGGCCTGGCAGGCATAGATGAAGCTTTCTTT. Amino acid sequence: CASGLAGIDEAFF.

There are a few counts of this clonotype. This sequence joins TRBV12-5 and TRBJ2-2, with TRBD2 matching over 7 bases. Germline V gene lookup returns CDR1 LGHNT and CDR2 FRNRAP. V lost 3 bases, J lost 4 bases, and 5 bases stayed unmatched. The CDR3 has 15 amino acids. The CDR3 DNA follows: TGTGCTAGTGGTTTTACCGGGGGGACCACCGGGGAGCTGTTTTTT. It codes for CASGFTGGTTGELFF. Together with reference TRBV12-5 and TRBJ2-2, the CDR3 gives the full variable domain: DARVTQTPRHKVTEMGQEVTMRCQPILGHNTVFWYRQTMMQGLELLAYFRNRAPLDDSGMPKDRFSAEMPDATLATLKIQPSEPRDSAVYFCASGFTGGTTGELFFGEGSRLTVL.

This chain uses TRBV25-1 with TRBJ2-1; D uncertain. CDR3 size: 11 residues. Germline CDR1 reads MGHDK; CDR2 reads SYGVNS. V shed 2 bases and J shed 5 bases, with 1 base lying between them. The CDR3 protein is CASSEHNEQFF. CDR3 coding DNA: TGTGCCAGCAGTGAACACAATGAGCAGTTCTTC.

This clonotype showed up just a few times. The chain couples TRBV27 to TRBJ2-1, with 10 positions matching TRBD2. The length of the CDR3 is 17 residues. Looked up from germline, CDR1 is MNHEY and CDR2 is SMNVEV (reference sequence). The trim removed 6 bases at V and 3 bases at J, leaving 11 bases unmatched. CDR3 in amino acids: CASSPGRTSGIYNEQFF. Here the CDR3 DNA reads TGTGCCAGCAGCCCAGGGAGGACTAGCGGAATCTACAATGAGCAGTTCTTC.

This clonotype showed up just once. This chain joins TRBV10-3 and TRBJ2-1; TRBD1 agrees at 8 bases. Trimming took 3 bases from V and 15 from J; bases not matched to a gene: 7. Looked up from germline, CDR1 is ENHRY and CDR2 is SYGVKD. The CDR3 has 12 amino acids. CDR3 residues: CAISDAQGALFF. The CDR3 nucleotides read TGTGCCATCAGTGATGCCCAGGGGGCTTTGTTCTTC.

The chain couples TRBV11-2 to TRBJ2-7, with TRBD2 matching 7 bases. This CDR3 is built from 15 residues. CDR1 SGHAT and CDR2 FQNNGV come from the germline V gene. The V and J ends lost 1 base and 5 bases, in that order; junction bases with no gene match: 8. The CDR3 DNA follows: TGTGCCAGCAGCTTAGCGGCGGGAGTCGGCAACGAGCAGTACTTC. Protein: CASSLAAGVGNEQYF.

This clonotype was seen at least ten times. This chain joins TRBV11-2 and TRBJ1-1; D not certain. This CDR3 is 15 amino acids long. Germline CDR1 is SGHAT and CDR2 is FQNNGV. Trimming took off 0 bases at V and 1 base at J, with 9 bases between the two ends. The CDR3 protein is CASSLEGSANTEAFF. CDR3 sequence (DNA): TGTGCCAGCAGCTTAGAGGGTTCGGCGAACACTGAAGCTTTCTTT.